This T cell receptor (beta chain) is from a study of T cell repertoires in cytomegalovirus infection. This clonotype came up once. What it recognizes is unknown. The length of the CDR3 is 15 residues. The ends were cut back, 2 bases at V and 0 bases at J, with 10 bases in the middle. Germline V gene lookup returns CDR1 MNHEY and CDR2 SVGAGI. TCRdb processed the reads anew with MiXCR; each CDR3 protein has one entry. The sample holds about 920,000 distinct CDR3 sequences, approximately 31% seen once. Specimen: cultured CD8+ T cells from PBMCs, collected from culture after CMV antigen stimulation. The chain carries TRBV6-5 and TRBJ1-1; D is possibly TRBD1 (5 bases). This TCR was recovered from a human donor in good health (CMV status not recorded). Some clones in this sample may be carry-over from other donors' samples. CDR3 protein: CASSYGGILNTEAFF. The DNA for the CDR3 is TGTGCCAGCAGTTACGGGGGGATATTGAACACTGAAGCTTTCTTT.